The source of this T cell receptor beta chain is a study of regulatory T cells in long-lasting Graves disease. With iRepertoire HTBI primers and Arm-PCR of CDR3 regions, TCR beta libraries were built. As handled by the study authors: About 60 TRBV and roughly 13 TRBJ segments were identified across samples. Using its own MiXCR run on the multiplex PCR reads, TCRdb lists one record per CDR3 protein. TCRdb, rather than the study authors, made the V and J calls. The sample lists roughly 420,000 distinct CDR3 sequences; around 15% were seen once. Per the germline V gene, CDR1 is MNHEY and CDR2 is SMNVEV (reference sequence). V gave up 7 bases and J gave up 1 base, with 10 bases separating them. The CDR3 length is 13 residues. Time point in this sample: newly diagnosed GD, antithyroid drugs for less than 3 months. Extracted RNA from PBMCs served as the source of the TCR library. This same sample was also taken into another study, of T cells in Graves' hyperthyroidism and ophthalmopathy. That paper notes: Most clonotypes expanded in thyroid above 0.001 were likewise present in blood.

The sequence was obtained from a woman aged 45-65 years with Graves disease. Source: peripheral blood mononuclear cells (PBMCs), taken at new diagnosis, from a patient treated with antithyroid drugs. The chain joins TRBV27 to TRBJ1-1, with a possible D match to TRBD1 (5 bases). CDR3 region: CASIGGGNTEAFF. DNA of the CDR3: TGTGCCAGCATCGGCGGGGGGAACACTGAAGCTTTCTTT.